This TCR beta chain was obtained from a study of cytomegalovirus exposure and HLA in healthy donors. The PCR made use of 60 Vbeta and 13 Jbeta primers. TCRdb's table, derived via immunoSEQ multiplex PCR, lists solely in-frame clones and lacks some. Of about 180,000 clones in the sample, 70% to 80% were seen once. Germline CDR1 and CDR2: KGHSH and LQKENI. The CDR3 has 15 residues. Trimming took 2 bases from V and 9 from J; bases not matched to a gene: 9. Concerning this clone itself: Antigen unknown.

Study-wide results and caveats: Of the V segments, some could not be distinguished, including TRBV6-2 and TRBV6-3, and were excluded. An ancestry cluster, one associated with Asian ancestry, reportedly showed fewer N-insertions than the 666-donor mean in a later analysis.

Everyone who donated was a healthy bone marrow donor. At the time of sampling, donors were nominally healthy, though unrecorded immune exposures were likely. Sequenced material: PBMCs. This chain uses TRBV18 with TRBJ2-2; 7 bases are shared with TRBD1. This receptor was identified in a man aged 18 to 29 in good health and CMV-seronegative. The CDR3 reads CASSPDRELTWELFF. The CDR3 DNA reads TGTGCCAGCTCACCAGACAGGGAACTAACCTGGGAGCTGTTTTTT.